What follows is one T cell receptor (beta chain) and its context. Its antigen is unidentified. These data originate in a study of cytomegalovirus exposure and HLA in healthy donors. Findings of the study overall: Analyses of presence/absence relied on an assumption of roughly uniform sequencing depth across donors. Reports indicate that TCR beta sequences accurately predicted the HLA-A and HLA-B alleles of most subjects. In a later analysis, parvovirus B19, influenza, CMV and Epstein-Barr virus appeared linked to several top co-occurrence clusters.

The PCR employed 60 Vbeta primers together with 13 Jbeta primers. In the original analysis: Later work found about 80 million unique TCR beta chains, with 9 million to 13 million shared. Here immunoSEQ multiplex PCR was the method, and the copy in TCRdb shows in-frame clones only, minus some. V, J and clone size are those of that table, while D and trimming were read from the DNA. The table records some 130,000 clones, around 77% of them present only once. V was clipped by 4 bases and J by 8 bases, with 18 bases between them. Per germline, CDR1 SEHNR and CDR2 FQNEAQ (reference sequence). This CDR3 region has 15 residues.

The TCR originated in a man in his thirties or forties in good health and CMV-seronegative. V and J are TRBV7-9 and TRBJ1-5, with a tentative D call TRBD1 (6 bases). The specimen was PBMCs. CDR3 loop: CASSYTLQGPEPQHF. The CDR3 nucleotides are TGTGCCAGCAGCTACACCCTACAGGGTCCAGAGCCCCAGCATTTT.